This T cell receptor beta chain comes out of a study of T-cell memory formation after mild COVID-19. Details on this clonotype: The antigen remains undetermined.

This CDR3 has 17 amino acids. Trimming removed 6 bases from V and 6 bases from J; junction bases left unmatched: 16. The germline gives CDR1 SGHRS, CDR2 YFSETQ. 5'RACE primed at constant segments yielded TCR alpha and TCR beta cDNA libraries bearing sample barcodes and UMIs. From the 5' RACE reads, TCRdb called clonotypes with MiXCR, one entry per CDR3 protein. The table lists 200,000 to 250,000 distinct CDR3 sequences, roughly 10% of them singletons. Study-wide points: Clones that contracted from day 15 to 85 were balanced CD4/CD8, while later expanders leaned CD4+.

This chain links TRBV5-1 with TRBJ2-3; TRBD2 agrees at 10 bases. The receptor's source is a young man who had mild COVID-19 (a few samples of this study predate the infection). Cell type and time point are not known. The sequenced material came from PBMCs or a T cell subset sorted from them (not recorded which). The CDR3 region is CASTSGLAGVVSDTQYF. Written as DNA, the CDR3 is TGCGCCAGCACCAGCGGGCTAGCGGGGGTGGTATCGGATACGCAGTATTTT.